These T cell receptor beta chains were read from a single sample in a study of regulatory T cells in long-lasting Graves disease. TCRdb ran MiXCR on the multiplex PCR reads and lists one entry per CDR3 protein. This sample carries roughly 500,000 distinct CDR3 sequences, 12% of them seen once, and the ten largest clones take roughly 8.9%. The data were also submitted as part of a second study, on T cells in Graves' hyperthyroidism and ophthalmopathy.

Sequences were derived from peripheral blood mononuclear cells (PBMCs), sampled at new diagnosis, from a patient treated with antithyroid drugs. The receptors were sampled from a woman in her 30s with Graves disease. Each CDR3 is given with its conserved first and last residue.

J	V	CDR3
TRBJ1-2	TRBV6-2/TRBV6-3	CASSEMGGLTGIYGYTF
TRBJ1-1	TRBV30	CAWSMGVTGEAFF
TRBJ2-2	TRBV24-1	CATSDGGRVDTGELFF
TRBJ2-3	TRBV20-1	CSARPELAGAKDTQYF
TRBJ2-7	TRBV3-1	CASSQEGSGPNYEQYF
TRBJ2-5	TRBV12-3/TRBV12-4	CASSFRVEKKTQYF
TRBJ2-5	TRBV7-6	CASTSSGQAGTQYF
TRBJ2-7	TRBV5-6	CASRAGQGAEQYF
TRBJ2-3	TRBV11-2	CASSLGAYRTDAQYF
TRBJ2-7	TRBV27	CASSLFAGTKEQYF
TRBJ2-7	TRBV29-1	CSVAEWDAVFVQYF
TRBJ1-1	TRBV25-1	CASSESLGNTEAFF
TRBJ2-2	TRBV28	CASSFATPRAAATGDTGELFF
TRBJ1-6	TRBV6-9	CASSYGGTSYNSPLHF
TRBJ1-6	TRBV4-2	CASSQDWGTGESSPLHF
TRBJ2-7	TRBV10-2	CASTGGWSYEQYF
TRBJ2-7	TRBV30	CAWSANPITGADYEQYF
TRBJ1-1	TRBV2	CASRSQGTGTTEAFF
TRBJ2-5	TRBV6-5	CASSYQRYQETQYF
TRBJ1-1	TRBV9	CASSVAPGPMNTEAFF
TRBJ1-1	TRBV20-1	CSARVGPWGTEAFF
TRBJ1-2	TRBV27	CASSLSRVYGYTF
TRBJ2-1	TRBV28	CASNDGLDNEQFF
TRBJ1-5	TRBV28	CASRVSNQPQHF
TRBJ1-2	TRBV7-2	CASSLPRVYGYTF
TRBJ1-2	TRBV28	CASSNPDGVYGYTF
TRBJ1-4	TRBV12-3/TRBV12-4	CASSYKRRLDEKLFF
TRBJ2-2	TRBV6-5	CASSYSGRVGELFF
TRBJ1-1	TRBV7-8	CASSLMGQANTEAFF
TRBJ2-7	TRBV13	CASSLSAVREQYF
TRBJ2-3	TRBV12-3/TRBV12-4	CASSGGDRGYPDTQYF
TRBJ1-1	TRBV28	CASSFEAFF
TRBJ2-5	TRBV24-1	CATSDRVGVRETQYF
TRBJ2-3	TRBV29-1	CSQMGTFEGTQYF
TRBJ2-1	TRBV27	CASSLISWTGEQFF
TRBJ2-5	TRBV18	CASSLQGMGQETQYF
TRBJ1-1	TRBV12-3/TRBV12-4	CASSLFGTSTGTEAFF
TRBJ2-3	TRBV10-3	CAIRLQGSLTDTQYF
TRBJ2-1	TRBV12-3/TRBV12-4	CASSGGGLYNEQFF
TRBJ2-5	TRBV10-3	CASGTSGDSQETQYF
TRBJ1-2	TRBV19	CASSRRDGGYTF
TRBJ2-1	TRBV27	CASSLRGLSEQFF
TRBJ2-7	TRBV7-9	CASSRGGGRKSYEQYF
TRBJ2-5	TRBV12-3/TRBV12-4	CASSFRGTGQETQYF
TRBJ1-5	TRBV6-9	CASSYPMGQGVQPQHF